This T cell receptor (beta chain) was sequenced in a study of vaccination effects on CD4 cells after COVID-19. Study results and limitations: Infection- and vaccine-induced clones contracted markedly late after vaccination.

The CDR3 has 14 amino acids. CDR1 SGHRS and CDR2 YFSETQ come from the germline V gene. V gave up 4 bases and J gave up 6 bases; unmatched junction bases: 10. In the case of this clone: Its target is not known.

Culture lasted around eleven days before CD4+ T cell isolation. PCR confirmed that the person was infected with SARS-CoV-2 between March and December 2020. Vaccine administered to participants consisted of two doses of either BNT162b2 or mRNA-1273. This table comes from immunoSEQ multiplex PCR, and its TCRdb copy is limited to in-frame clones, with some not included. The data show tens of thousands of clones, with 65% to 75% seen just once and under 7% held by the top ten. This rearrangement joins TRBV5-1 to TRBJ2-7, with TRBD1 identical over 7 bases. This clonotype originated in a human donor who had a prior SARS-CoV-2 infection. The sample consisted of CD4+ T cells from PBMCs cultured without peptide, taken after COVID-19 vaccination. The CDR3 nucleotides read TGCGCCAGCAGCCCCATAACAGGGGTGGGCGAGCAGTACTTC. It translates to CASSPITGVGEQYF.